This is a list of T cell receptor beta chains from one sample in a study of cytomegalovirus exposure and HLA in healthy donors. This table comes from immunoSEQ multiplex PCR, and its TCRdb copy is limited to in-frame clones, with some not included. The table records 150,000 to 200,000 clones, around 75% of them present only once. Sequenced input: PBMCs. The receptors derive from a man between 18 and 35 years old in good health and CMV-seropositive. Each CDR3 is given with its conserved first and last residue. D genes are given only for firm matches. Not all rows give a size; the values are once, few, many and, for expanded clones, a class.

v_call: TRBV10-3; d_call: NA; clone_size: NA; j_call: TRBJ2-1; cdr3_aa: CAISESELSEQFF; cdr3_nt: TGTGCCATCAGTGAGTCTGAGCTTAGTGAGCAGTTCTTC
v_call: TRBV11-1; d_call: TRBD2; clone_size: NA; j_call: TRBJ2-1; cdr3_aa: CASSFSPHSGTAYNEQFF; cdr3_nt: TGTGCCAGCAGCTTTTCCCCCCATAGCGGGACTGCCTACAATGAGCAGTTCTTC
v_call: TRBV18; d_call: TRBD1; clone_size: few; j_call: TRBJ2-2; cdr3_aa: CASMGQGASTGELFF; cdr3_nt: TGTGCCAGTATGGGACAGGGGGCGAGCACCGGGGAGCTGTTTTTT
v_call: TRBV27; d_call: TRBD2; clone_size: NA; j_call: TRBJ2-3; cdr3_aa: CARGEIGGRSDTQYF; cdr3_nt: TGTGCCAGGGGCGAAATCGGCGGGAGGTCAGATACGCAGTATTTT
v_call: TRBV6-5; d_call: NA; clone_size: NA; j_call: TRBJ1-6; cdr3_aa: CASSPRGRDSPLHF; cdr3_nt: TGTGCCAGCAGTCCTAGGGGTCGGGATTCACCCCTCCACTTT
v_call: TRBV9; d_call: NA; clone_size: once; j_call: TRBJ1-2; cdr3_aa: CASSEPHGQNDPYGYTF; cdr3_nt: TGTGCCAGCAGCGAGCCCCATGGACAGAATGATCCCTATGGCTACACCTTC
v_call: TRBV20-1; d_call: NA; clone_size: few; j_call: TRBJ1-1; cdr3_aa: CSARVPREAFF; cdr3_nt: TGCAGTGCTAGAGTTCCCAGAGAAGCTTTCTTT
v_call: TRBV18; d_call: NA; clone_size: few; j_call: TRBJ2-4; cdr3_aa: CASSPGPDRIQYF; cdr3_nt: TGTGCCAGCTCACCAGGGCCCGATAGAATTCAGTACTTC
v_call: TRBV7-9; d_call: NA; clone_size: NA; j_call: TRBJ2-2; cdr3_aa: CASSLGTNTGELFF; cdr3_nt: TGTGCCAGCAGCTTAGGTACGAACACCGGGGAGCTGTTTTTT
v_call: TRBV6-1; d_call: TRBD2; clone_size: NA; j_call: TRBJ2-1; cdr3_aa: CAGSELAGAYNEQFF; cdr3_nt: TGTGCCGGCAGTGAGCTAGCGGGAGCCTACAATGAGCAGTTCTTC
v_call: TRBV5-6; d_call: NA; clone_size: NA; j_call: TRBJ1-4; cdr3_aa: CASSLERTADEKLFF; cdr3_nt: TGTGCCAGCAGCTTGGAGCGGACAGCCGATGAAAAACTGTTTTTT
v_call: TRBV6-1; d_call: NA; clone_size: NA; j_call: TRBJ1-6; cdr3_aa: CASSAGPYNSPLHF; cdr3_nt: TGTGCCAGCAGTGCCGGTCCCTATAATTCACCCCTCCACTTT
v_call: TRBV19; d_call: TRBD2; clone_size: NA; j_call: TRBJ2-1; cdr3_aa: CASKGREGRNEQFF; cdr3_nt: TGTGCCAGTAAGGGGCGGGAGGGCCGGAATGAGCAGTTCTTC
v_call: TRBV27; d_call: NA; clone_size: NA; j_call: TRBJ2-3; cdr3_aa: CASSLLASTDTQYF; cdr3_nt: TGTGCCAGCAGTTTATTGGCTAGCACAGATACGCAGTATTTT
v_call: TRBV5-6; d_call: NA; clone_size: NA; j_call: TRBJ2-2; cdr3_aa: CASSHGGFGTGELFF; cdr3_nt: TGTGCCAGCAGCCACGGGGGATTCGGGACCGGGGAGCTGTTTTTT
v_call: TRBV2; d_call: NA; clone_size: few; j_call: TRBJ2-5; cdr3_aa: CASQQAETQYF; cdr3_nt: TGTGCCAGCCAGCAGGCAGAGACCCAGTACTTC
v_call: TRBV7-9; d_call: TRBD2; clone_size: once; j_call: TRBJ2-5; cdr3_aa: CASSLRAGGVRETQYF; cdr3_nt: TGTGCCAGCAGCTTACGGGCGGGAGGAGTCCGGGAGACCCAGTACTTC
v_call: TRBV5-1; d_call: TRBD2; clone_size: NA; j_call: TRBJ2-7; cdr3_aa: CASSSGTSGGVEQYF; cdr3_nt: TGCGCCAGCAGCTCGGGGACTAGCGGAGGGGTCGAGCAGTACTTC
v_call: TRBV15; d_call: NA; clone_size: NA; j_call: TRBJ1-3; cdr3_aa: CATSRRPGPGEPGNTIYF; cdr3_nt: TGTGCCACCAGCAGACGTCCTGGGCCAGGGGAACCTGGAAACACCATATATTTT
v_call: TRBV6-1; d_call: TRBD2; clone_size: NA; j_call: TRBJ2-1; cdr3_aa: CASSEGPSGTDEQFF; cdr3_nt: TGTGCCAGCAGTGAGGGCCCTAGCGGGACCGATGAGCAGTTCTTC
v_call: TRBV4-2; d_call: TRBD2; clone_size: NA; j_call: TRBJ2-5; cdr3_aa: CASSQGLAGGQETQYF; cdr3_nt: TGTGCCAGCAGCCAAGGCCTAGCGGGAGGTCAAGAGACCCAGTACTTC
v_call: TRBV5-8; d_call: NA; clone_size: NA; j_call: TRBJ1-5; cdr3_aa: CAGGLDQPQHF; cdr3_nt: TGTGCCGGGGGCTTAGATCAGCCCCAGCATTTT
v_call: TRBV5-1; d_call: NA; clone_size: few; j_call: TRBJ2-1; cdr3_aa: CASSADQGIGYNEQFF; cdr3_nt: TGCGCCAGCAGCGCCGACCAGGGAATAGGCTACAATGAGCAGTTCTTC
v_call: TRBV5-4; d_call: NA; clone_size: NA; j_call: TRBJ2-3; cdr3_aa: CASTLGGLADTQYF; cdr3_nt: TGTGCCAGCACCCTGGGCGGACTGGCAGATACGCAGTATTTT
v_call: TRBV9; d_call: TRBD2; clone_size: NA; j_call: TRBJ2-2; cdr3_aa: CASSGRMWTGRGDHTGELFF; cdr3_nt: TGTGCCAGCAGCGGACGCATGTGGACGGGACGGGGGGATCACACCGGGGAGCTGTTTTTT
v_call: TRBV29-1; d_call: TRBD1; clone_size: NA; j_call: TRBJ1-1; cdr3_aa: CSVESFVTGGNTEAFF; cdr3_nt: TGCAGCGTTGAAAGTTTTGTTACAGGGGGAAACACTGAAGCTTTCTTT
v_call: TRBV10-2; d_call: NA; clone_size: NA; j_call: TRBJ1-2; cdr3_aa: CASSLRANYGYTF; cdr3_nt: TGCGCCAGCAGTTTACGAGCTAACTATGGCTACACCTTC
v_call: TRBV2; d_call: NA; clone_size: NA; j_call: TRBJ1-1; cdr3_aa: CASSGQSEAFF; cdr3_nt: TGTGCCAGCAGCGGACAAAGTGAAGCTTTCTTT
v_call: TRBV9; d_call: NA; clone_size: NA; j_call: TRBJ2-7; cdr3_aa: CASSVNPGGRGEQYF; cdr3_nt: TGTGCCAGCAGCGTAAATCCCGGAGGTCGGGGCGAGCAGTACTTC
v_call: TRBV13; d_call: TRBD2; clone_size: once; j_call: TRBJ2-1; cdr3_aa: CASSPKRLAAPNEQFF; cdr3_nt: TGTGCCAGCAGCCCAAAAAGACTAGCGGCCCCGAATGAGCAGTTCTTC
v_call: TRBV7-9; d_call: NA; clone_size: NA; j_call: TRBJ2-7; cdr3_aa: CASSALGAYEQYF; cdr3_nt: TGTGCCAGCAGCGCCCTCGGGGCCTACGAGCAGTACTTC
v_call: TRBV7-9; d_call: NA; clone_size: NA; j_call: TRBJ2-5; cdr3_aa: CASSLDGGYQETQYF; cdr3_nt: TGTGCCAGCAGCTTAGATGGCGGATACCAAGAGACCCAGTACTTC
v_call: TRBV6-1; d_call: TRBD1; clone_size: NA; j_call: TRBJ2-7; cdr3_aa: CASRDSLYEQYF; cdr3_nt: TGTGCCAGCCGGGACAGCCTCTACGAGCAGTACTTC
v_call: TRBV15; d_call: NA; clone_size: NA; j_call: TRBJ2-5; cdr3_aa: CATSRVSPETQYF; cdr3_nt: TGTGCCACCAGCAGAGTATCCCCGGAGACCCAGTACTTC
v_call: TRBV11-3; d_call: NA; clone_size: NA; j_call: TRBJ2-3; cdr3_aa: CASAQGQETDTQYF; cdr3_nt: TGTGCCAGCGCTCAGGGGCAGGAGACAGATACGCAGTATTTT
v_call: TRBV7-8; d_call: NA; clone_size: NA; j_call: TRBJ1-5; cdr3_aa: CASSFTGQPQHF; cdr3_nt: TGTGCCAGCAGCTTTACAGGTCAGCCCCAGCATTTT
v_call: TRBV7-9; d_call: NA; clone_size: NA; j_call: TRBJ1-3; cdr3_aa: CASSPDAGAFSGNTIYF; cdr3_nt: TGTGCCAGCAGCCCCGACGCGGGGGCGTTCTCTGGAAACACCATATATTTT
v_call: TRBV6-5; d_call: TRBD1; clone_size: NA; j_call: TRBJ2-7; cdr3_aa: CASSYNSGTGHEQYF; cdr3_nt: TGTGCCAGCAGTTACAATTCGGGGACAGGCCACGAGCAGTACTTC
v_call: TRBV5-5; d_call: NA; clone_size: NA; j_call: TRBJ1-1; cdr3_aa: CASSLATGPLNTEAFF; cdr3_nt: TGTGCCAGCAGCTTGGCCACTGGGCCGTTGAACACTGAAGCTTTCTTT
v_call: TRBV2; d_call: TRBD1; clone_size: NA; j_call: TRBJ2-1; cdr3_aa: CASSSPGTGWVNEQFF; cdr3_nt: TGTGCCAGCAGCAGCCCCGGGACAGGGTGGGTGAATGAGCAGTTCTTC
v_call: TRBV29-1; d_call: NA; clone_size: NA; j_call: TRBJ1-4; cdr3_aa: CSDRRPSEKLFF; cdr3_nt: TGCAGCGACAGACGGCCGAGTGAAAAACTGTTTTTT